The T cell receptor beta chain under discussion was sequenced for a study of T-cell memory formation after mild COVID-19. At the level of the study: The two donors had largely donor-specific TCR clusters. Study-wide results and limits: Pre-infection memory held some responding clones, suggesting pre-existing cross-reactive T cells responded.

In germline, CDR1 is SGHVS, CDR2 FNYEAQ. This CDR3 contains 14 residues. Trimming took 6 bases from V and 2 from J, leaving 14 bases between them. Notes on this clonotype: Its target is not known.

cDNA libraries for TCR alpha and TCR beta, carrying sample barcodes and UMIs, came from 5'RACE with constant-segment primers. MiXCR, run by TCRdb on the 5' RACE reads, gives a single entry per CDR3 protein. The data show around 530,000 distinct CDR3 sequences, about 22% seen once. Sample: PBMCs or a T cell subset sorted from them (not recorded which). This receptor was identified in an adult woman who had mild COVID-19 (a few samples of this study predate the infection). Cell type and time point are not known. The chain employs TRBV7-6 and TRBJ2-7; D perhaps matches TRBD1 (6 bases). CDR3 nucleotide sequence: TGTGCCAGCAGACCAGGGGACACTACCTACGAGCAGTACTTC. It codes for CASRPGDTTYEQYF.